This T cell receptor beta chain was sequenced in a study of regulatory T cells in long-lasting Graves disease. Findings and limits, study-wide: New patients shared approximately 930 public clonotypes, fewer than the 2,741 shared by persistent patients.

This clonotype was counted at least ten times. The target antigen is unknown. Construction of TCR beta libraries relied on iRepertoire HTBI primers and on Arm-PCR targeting CDR3 regions. One entry per CDR3 protein results from TCRdb running MiXCR on the multiplex PCR reads. The sample carries some 460,000 distinct CDR3 sequences, under 20% recorded once. Time point indicated: newly diagnosed GD, antithyroid drugs for less than 3 months. RNA isolated from PBMCs was used to make the TCR library. This sample also belongs to another study, concerning T cells in Graves' hyperthyroidism and ophthalmopathy.

The sequences come from peripheral blood mononuclear cells (PBMCs), collected at new diagnosis, from a patient treated with antithyroid drugs. This TCR was recovered from a man aged 40-50 years with Graves disease.

The CDR3 nucleotides are TGCAGTGCTAAGACTAGGACCTACGAGCAGTACTTC. Its translation: CSAKTRTYEQYF. This sequence joins TRBV20-1 and TRBJ2-7; tentatively, D is TRBD2 (6 bases). Trimming took off 4 bases at V and 2 bases at J, with 9 bases between the two ends. CDR1 is DFQATT and CDR2 is SNEGSKA in the germline V gene (reference sequence). The CDR3 consists of 12 residues.